The 14 T cell receptor beta chains below were found in one sample sequenced in a study of cytomegalovirus exposure and HLA in healthy donors. TCRdb's copy holds only in-frame clones and misses some; the assay was immunoSEQ multiplex PCR. Of just under 150,000 clones in the sample, roughly 86% were seen once. The specimen was PBMCs. These receptors were taken from a young man in good health and CMV-seropositive.

V is TRBV6-5 and J is TRBJ2-1; 9 bases map to TRBD2. Germline V gene sequence: CDR1 MNHEY, CDR2 SVGAGI. V lost 8 bases and J lost 8; bases outside the gene matches: 10. The CDR3 sequence is 14 residues long. CDR3 in amino acids: CASRLGGGVYEQFF. As DNA, the CDR3 is TGTGCCAGCCGTTTAGGCGGGGGGGTCTATGAGCAGTTCTTC.

The chain joins TRBV19 to TRBJ2-1; D possibly corresponds to TRBD1 (5 bases). This CDR3 contains 15 residues. V was trimmed by 7 bases and J by 8 bases, leaving 21 bases between them. The germline gives CDR1 LNHDA, CDR2 SQIVND (reference sequence). CDR3: CASTQGPGKGDEQFF. The CDR3 coding sequence is TGTGCCAGTACCCAGGGCCCAGGAAAGGGCGATGAGCAGTTCTTC.

The chain combines TRBV7-9 with TRBJ1-6, with TRBD1 identical over 8 bases. Trimming removed 4 bases from V and 8 bases from J; junction bases left unmatched: 1. The CDR3 covers 13 residues. CDR1 is SEHNR, CDR2 FQNEAQ, per germline (reference sequence). CDR3 in DNA: TGTGCCAGCAGCTCACAGGGGGATTCACCCCTCCACTTT. Its translation is CASSSQGDSPLHF.

The chain couples TRBV5-6 to TRBJ2-5, with TRBD2 identical over 8 bases. With 3 bases clipped from V and 4 bases from J, the junction kept 8 bases outside the gene matches. Germline CDR1 is SGHDT and CDR2 is YYEEEE. CDR3 length: 15 residues. CDR3 sequence: CASSSRRGVPETQYF. CDR3 nucleotide sequence: TGTGCCAGCAGCTCCAGGCGGGGGGTTCCAGAGACCCAGTACTTC. Complete variable domain (other parts from reference TRBV5-6 and TRBJ2-5): DAGVTQSPTHLIKTRGQQVTLRCSPKSGHDTVSWYQQALGQGPQFIFQYYEEEERQRGNFPDRFSGHQFPNYSSELNVNALLLGDSALYLCASSSRRGVPETQYFGPGTRLLVL.

The rearrangement links TRBV28 to TRBJ2-7, with D possibly being TRBD1 (6 bases). CDR1 MDHEN and CDR2 SYDVKM come from the germline V gene. This CDR3 region has 13 residues. The ends were cut back, 8 bases at V and 9 bases at J, with 20 bases in the middle. CDR3 nucleotides: TGTGCCAGCTATTCCGGGACACCGAGAAGGCAGTACTTC. Protein sequence: CASYSGTPRRQYF.

The chain couples TRBV2 to TRBJ1-4; D gene unclear. CDR1 is SNHLY and CDR2 is FYNNEI in the germline V gene. Deletions cut 8 bases from V and 2 bases from J, with 15 bases between. The length of the CDR3 is 15 residues. DNA for the CDR3: TGTGCCAGCCTCCCGGGTCTCGGGACTAATGAAAAACTGTTTTTT. This translates into CASLPGLGTNEKLFF.

This chain joins TRBV4-1 and TRBJ1-5, with 8 nucleotides matching TRBD1. With V trimmed by 0 bases and J by 5 bases, 9 bases remained unmatched. The CDR3 runs 17 residues. Germline assignment: CDR1 MGHRA and CDR2 YSYEKL. The CDR3 DNA reads as TGCGCCAGCAGCCAAGATATGATTGGACAGGGTTATCAGCCCCAGCATTTT. Protein product: CASSQDMIGQGYQPQHF.

The V and J genes are TRBV9 and TRBJ2-7; a weak D match, TRBD1 (6 bases). V lost 2 bases, J lost 0 bases, and 24 bases lay in between. Per the germline V gene, CDR1 is SGDLS and CDR2 is YYNGEE. The CDR3 has 19 amino acids. As DNA, the CDR3 is TGTGCCAGCAGCGTCAGACGGGACACACTAACCCCTTTCTCCTACGAGCAGTACTTC. Translated, it gives CASSVRRDTLTPFSYEQYF. The variable domain in full, completed from reference TRBV9 and TRBJ2-7, reads DSGVTQTPKHLITATGQRVTLRCSPRSGDLSVYWYQQSLDQGLQFLIQYYNGEERAKGNILERFSAQQFPDLHSELNLSSLELGDSALYFCASSVRRDTLTPFSYEQYFGPGTRLTVT.

The chain joins TRBV6-5 to TRBJ2-1, with D possibly being TRBD2 (7 bases). CDR1 is MNHEY, CDR2 SVGAGI, per germline. Trimming left V 11 bases short and J 8 bases short, with 22 bases between. The CDR3 has 14 amino acids. The CDR3 sequence: CAASTGGAGHEQFF. In nucleotides, the CDR3 is TGTGCCGCCTCAACGGGGGGCGCGGGCCATGAGCAGTTCTTC.

This chain uses TRBV5-1 with TRBJ1-1; no clear D. The germline V gene encodes CDR1 SGHRS and CDR2 YFSETQ. The CDR3 has 15 residues. V lost 4 bases to trimming and J lost 0 bases, with 13 bases between them. The CDR3 is CASSHPDGMNTEAFF. The CDR3 nucleotides are TGCGCCAGCAGCCATCCTGACGGGATGAACACTGAAGCTTTCTTT. The full variable domain, rest sourced from reference TRBV5-1 and TRBJ1-1, is KAGVTQTPRYLIKTRGQQVTLSCSPISGHRSVSWYQQTPGQGLQFLFEYFSETQRNKGNFPGRFSGRQFSNSRSEMNVSTLELGDSALYLCASSHPDGMNTEAFFGQGTRLTVV.

The rearrangement uses TRBV15 and TRBJ2-7; 8 positions agree with TRBD2. The CDR3 is 13 residues long. Germline CDR1 reads LNHNV; CDR2 reads YYDKDF (reference sequence). Trimming took 0 bases from V and 5 from J; bases not matched to a gene: 0. This CDR3 reads CATSRDSGNEQYF. In DNA form, the CDR3 reads TGTGCCACCAGCAGAGATAGCGGGAACGAGCAGTACTTC.

The gene calls are TRBV7-2 and TRBJ1-4; 8 bases align to TRBD1. This CDR3 is 15 amino acids long. Germline V lookup: CDR1 SGHTA, CDR2 FQGNSA. V lost 5 bases to trimming and J lost 7 bases; unmatched junction nucleotides: 9. The CDR3 bases are TGTGCCAGCAGCCCAGGCGGGACAGGAGCTGAAAAACTGTTTTTT. Protein product: CASSPGGTGAEKLFF.

V is TRBV6-1 and J is TRBJ2-3; 9 bases line up with TRBD2. The CDR3 is made up of 14 amino acids. Germline values: CDR1 MNHNS, CDR2 SASEGT. V shed 5 bases and J 1 base; nucleotides not matched to a gene: 1. The CDR3 here is CASSRGGGTDTQYF. The CDR3 DNA reads as TGTGCCAGCAGTCGCGGGGGGGGCACAGATACGCAGTATTTT.

This clone ranks as medium-sized (0.01 to 0.1%). The chain couples TRBV15 to TRBJ2-3; D is undetermined. V was cut by 5 bases and J by 6 bases, with 9 bases left in between. Germline CDR1 reads LNHNV; CDR2 reads YYDKDF (reference sequence). CDR3 length: 12 amino acids. CDR3 sequence: CATSPLGDTQYF. In nucleotides, the CDR3 is TGTGCCACCAGCCCACTCGGGGATACGCAGTATTTT.